One sample yielded the 10 T cell receptor beta chains listed below, sequenced in a study of shared clonotypes between healthy human individuals. The data were produced by immunoSEQ multiplex PCR, yet TCRdb's version contains in-frame clones alone and is incomplete. The sample contains some 2.3 million clones, 90% to 95% of which appear only once. The sequenced sample was naive CD4+ T cells from PBMCs. Subset: CD45RA+ positively selected. Receptors originate from a man between 18 and 35 years old in good health. Some clones in this sample may be carry-over from other donors' samples.

This clone was found a few times. Other nucleotide sequences from this sample produce the same CDR3. This chain uses TRBV18 with TRBJ1-1, with a weak D call TRBD1 (5 bases). This CDR3 is 14 amino acids long. Per germline, CDR1 KGHSH and CDR2 LQKENI. The V end was cut by 3 bases, the J end by 3 bases, with 11 bases between. The CDR3 nucleotides read TGTGCCAGCTCACCTCAGGGCAGGGACACTGAAGCTTTCTTT. It translates to CASSPQGRDTEAFF.

The chain couples TRBV6-5 to TRBJ1-1; D not certain. The V and J ends lost 4 bases and 1 base respectively, with 10 bases between them. Germline CDR1 reads MNHEY; CDR2 reads SVGAGI. This CDR3 is 14 amino acids long. The CDR3 nucleotides are TGTGCCAGCAGTTCCTGGACGGGGAACACTGAAGCTTTCTTT. It yields the protein CASSSWTGNTEAFF.

This chain joins TRBV5-1 and TRBJ2-5; perhaps D is TRBD1 or TRBD2 (5 bases each). Trimming left V 4 bases short and J 5 bases short, with 15 bases between. CDR1 and CDR2 from the germline V gene are SGHRS and YFSETQ. The CDR3 has 14 amino acids. CDR3 sequence: CASSPAGDVETQYF. CDR3 DNA sequence: TGCGCCAGCAGCCCGGCCGGGGACGTGGAGACCCAGTACTTC.

This clone was observed a single time. A read error may account for a junction end that differs from germline. This chain connects TRBV2 to TRBJ2-7; D remains ambiguous. Germline V gene sequence: CDR1 SNHLY, CDR2 FYNNEI. The CDR3 consists of 8 residues. CDR3 in DNA: TGTGCCAGCAGGATCAGCGACTTC. Its translation: CASRISDF. Looking up the rest from reference TRBV2 and TRBJ2-7 gives the full variable domain: EPEVTQTPSHQVTQMGQEVILRCVPISNHLYFYWYRQILGQKVEFLVSFYNNEISEKSEIFDDQFSVERPDGSNFTLKIRSTKLEDSAMYFCASRISDFGPGTRLTVT.

The chain recombines TRBV11-3 with TRBJ2-1, with TRBD2 as a possible D gene (6 bases). The germline gives CDR1 SGHNT, CDR2 YENEEA. The CDR3 is 13 residues long. Deletions cut 4 bases from V and 3 bases from J, with 7 bases between. In nucleotides, the CDR3 is TGTGCCAGCAGCTCGGGACTCTACAATGAGCAGTTCTTC. It encodes CASSSGLYNEQFF.

The chain is built from TRBV6-1 and TRBJ2-7; TRBD1 matches at 8 bases. Germline CDR1 reads MNHNS; CDR2 reads SASEGT. The CDR3 is 17 residues long. V dropped 0 bases and J dropped 0; count of bases not matched to a gene: 7. For the CDR3, the DNA is TGTGCCAGCAGTGAAGCGCTGGGACAGGCGAGCTCCTACGAGCAGTACTTC. Its translation is CASSEALGQASSYEQYF.

This sequence joins TRBV7-8 and TRBJ2-1; TRBD2 matches at 8 bases. The trim removed 1 base at V and 6 bases at J, leaving 8 bases unmatched. The CDR3 length is 16 residues. CDR1 SGHVS and CDR2 FQNEAQ come from the germline V gene. The CDR3 is CASSLGWLAGGNEQFF. In DNA form, the CDR3 reads TGTGCCAGCAGCTTAGGATGGCTAGCGGGTGGCAATGAGCAGTTCTTC.

The V and J genes are TRBV7-3 and TRBJ2-3; D may be TRBD1 (6 bases). This CDR3 spans 15 amino acids. Germline-derived CDR1 and CDR2 are SGHTA and FQGTGA. Trimming shortened V by 2 bases and J by 2 bases, and 11 bases separated the two germline ends. CDR3 sequence: CASSLLGQLTDTQYF. DNA for the CDR3: TGTGCCAGCAGCTTACTTGGACAGCTCACAGATACGCAGTATTTT. The full variable domain, in which reference TRBV7-3 and TRBJ2-3 provide the parts outside the CDR3, is GAGVSQTPSNKVTEKGKYVELRCDPISGHTALYWYRQSLGQGPEFLIYFQGTGAADDSGLPNDRFFAVRPEGSVSTLKIQRTERGDSAVYLCASSLLGQLTDTQYFGPGTRLTVL.

The V gene is TRBV5-5, the J gene TRBJ1-2; TRBD1 matches 8 bases. J was trimmed by 6 bases and V by 5 bases; bases with no gene match: 6. CDR3 length equals 13 residues. Per germline, CDR1 SGHKS and CDR2 YYEKEE (reference sequence). The CDR3 sequence: CASSKDRVHGYTF. DNA of the CDR3: TGTGCCAGCAGTAAGGACAGGGTTCATGGCTACACCTTC.

The chain carries TRBV7-3 and TRBJ2-1; D remains unclear. The CDR3 length is 14 residues. From germline, CDR1 is SGHTA and CDR2 FQGTGA. The germline V and J ends were trimmed by 6 bases and 6 bases, with 15 bases remaining between them. CDR3 nucleotide sequence: TGTGCCAGCAGTACCGTAGGTCAATTCAATGAGCAGTTCTTC. Translating gives CASSTVGQFNEQFF. Combining the CDR3 with reference TRBV7-3 and TRBJ2-1 gives the whole variable domain GAGVSQTPSNKVTEKGKYVELRCDPISGHTALYWYRQSLGQGPEFLIYFQGTGAADDSGLPNDRFFAVRPEGSVSTLKIQRTERGDSAVYLCASSTVGQFNEQFFGPGTRLTVL.